These 15 T cell receptor beta chains were all obtained from the same sample, sequenced in a study of cytomegalovirus exposure and HLA in healthy donors. The PCR ran on 60 Vbeta and 13 Jbeta primers. Data came from immunoSEQ multiplex PCR; TCRdb stores just in-frame clones and leaves some out. The table includes about 140,000 clones, 65% to 85% detected once. What was sequenced was PBMCs. The receptors were sampled from a male donor in good health and CMV-seronegative.

The V gene is TRBV27, the J gene TRBJ2-7, with 7 nucleotides matching TRBD2. Per the germline V gene, CDR1 is MNHEY and CDR2 is SMNVEV (reference sequence). With V trimmed by 7 bases and J by 4 bases, 13 bases remained unmatched. This CDR3 region has 15 residues. The CDR3 DNA follows: TGTGCCAGCACCCCCTCCGGGAGGCCAGAATACGAGCAGTACTTC. It specifies CASTPSGRPEYEQYF.

V and J are TRBV6-5 and TRBJ1-4; a possible D gene is TRBD1 (6 bases). From germline, CDR1 is MNHEY and CDR2 SVGAGI. The ends were cut back, 5 bases at V and 0 bases at J, with 10 bases in the middle. The CDR3 spans 15 residues. CDR3 in amino acids: CASSLQGATNEKLFF. CDR3 nucleotides: TGTGCCAGCAGTCTACAGGGTGCAACTAATGAAAAACTGTTTTTT.

The chain joins TRBV28 to TRBJ1-1; 8 bases are a match to TRBD1. Germline trimming cut 3 bases from V and 1 base from J; bases unmatched to any gene: 10. This CDR3 has 17 residues. Looked up from germline, CDR1 is MDHEN and CDR2 is SYDVKM. Here the CDR3 reads CASSLGGTGGANTEAFF. DNA for the CDR3: TGTGCCAGCAGTTTGGGAGGGACAGGAGGGGCGAACACTGAAGCTTTCTTT. Using reference TRBV28 and TRBJ1-1 for the parts outside the CDR3, the full variable domain is DVKVTQSSRYLVKRTGEKVFLECVQDMDHENMFWYRQDPGLGLRLIYFSYDVKMKEKGDIPEGYSVSREKKERFSLILESASTNQTSMYLCASSLGGTGGANTEAFFGQGTRLTVV.

The chain is built from TRBV18 and TRBJ2-7; 10 bases match TRBD2. The CDR3 consists of 16 residues. Per the germline V gene, CDR1 is KGHSH and CDR2 is LQKENI. The J segment lost 5 bases and the V segment lost 3 bases, leaving 10 bases of the junction unmatched. The CDR3 sequence: CASSPLAGGLLDEQYF. Written as DNA, the CDR3 is TGTGCCAGCTCACCCTTAGCGGGGGGCCTCCTGGACGAGCAGTACTTC.

This clone was observed a single time. This chain uses TRBV7-8 with TRBJ2-5; 9 bases agree with TRBD1. The V gene's germline CDR1 is SGHVS and CDR2 FQNEAQ. V shed 6 bases, J shed 5 bases, and the junction held 19 bases outside the gene matches. The CDR3 has 18 amino acids. The CDR3 spells CASSIVRGPGTGFETQYF. In DNA, the CDR3 is TGTGCCAGCAGTATCGTACGAGGTCCCGGGACAGGGTTTGAGACCCAGTACTTC.

DNA of the CDR3: TGCGCCAGCAGCTTGGAACTAGCGGGAGGCGGGGAGCTGTTTTTT. Its translation is CASSLELAGGGELFF. The chain links TRBV5-1 to TRBJ2-2; 12 bases fit TRBD2. Germline loops: CDR1 SGHRS, CDR2 YFSETQ. V trimming: 0 bases; J trimming: 7 bases; junction bases outside the gene matches: 1. The CDR3 runs 15 residues.

J is TRBJ1-2 and V is TRBV19; D remains unclear. V shed 4 bases and J shed 0 bases, with 15 bases lying between them. The CDR3 consists of 16 residues. Germline loops: CDR1 LNHDA, CDR2 SQIVND (reference sequence). The CDR3 coding sequence is TGTGCCAGTAGTAACGTGCGGGGAGGCGCTAACTATGGCTACACCTTC. This translates into CASSNVRGGANYGYTF.

The chain joins TRBV28 to TRBJ1-4; weak D call: TRBD1 (5 bases). The CDR3 consists of 15 residues. Germline values: CDR1 MDHEN, CDR2 SYDVKM. The ends were cut back, 5 bases at V and 3 bases at J, with 13 bases in the middle. In DNA form, the CDR3 reads TGTGCCAGCAGTGGCCCAGGGTTAGCTAATGAAAAACTGTTTTTT. This translates into CASSGPGLANEKLFF.

The chain joins TRBV5-8 to TRBJ1-4, with TRBD1 matching 7 bases. CDR1 is SGHTS and CDR2 is YDEGEE in the germline V gene. The CDR3 length is 16 residues. J gave up 6 bases and V 4 bases, and 12 bases lay outside the gene matches. Written as DNA, the CDR3 is TGTGCCAGCAGCGACAGGGCGGGTTCCTTCTATGAAAAACTGTTTTTT. Its translation: CASSDRAGSFYEKLFF.

The chain is built from TRBV7-2 and TRBJ2-3; tentative D call: TRBD2 (7 bases). The V end lost 5 bases, the J end lost 5 bases, and 14 bases lay between the germline ends. CDR1 is SGHTA, CDR2 FQGNSA, per germline. CDR3 length: 14 residues. The CDR3 DNA is TGTGCCAGCAGCCGAGGGGGGGGCCAAGATACGCAGTATTTT. It yields the protein CASSRGGGQDTQYF. The full variable domain, in which reference TRBV7-2 and TRBJ2-3 provide the parts outside the CDR3, is GAGVSQSPSNKVTEKGKDVELRCDPISGHTALYWYRQSLGQGLEFLIYFQGNSAPDKSGLPSDRFSAERTGGSVSTLTIQRTQQEDSAVYLCASSRGGGQDTQYFGPGTRLTVL.

The V gene is TRBV5-5, the J gene TRBJ2-2, with D perhaps TRBD2 (6 bases). The CDR3 is 13 amino acids. With 5 bases removed from V and 7 bases from J, the gap between germline ends came to 12 bases. Germline CDR1 and CDR2: SGHKS and YYEKEE (reference sequence). The CDR3 bases are TGTGCCAGCAGAACGGGAGATTACGGGGAGCTGTTTTTT. Its translation: CASRTGDYGELFF.

This chain joins TRBV7-2 and TRBJ2-7, with 7 nucleotides matching TRBD2. The CDR3 totals 15 residues. Germline V gene sequence: CDR1 SGHTA, CDR2 FQGNSA. The ends lost 1 base at V and 5 bases at J; junction bases unmatched: 8. In DNA form, the CDR3 reads TGTGCCAGCAGCTTAGGGGGGGTGGGAGGGGACGAGCAGTACTTC. Translation gives CASSLGGVGGDEQYF.

The chain uses TRBV11-1 and TRBJ2-5; possibly TRBD2 for D (7 bases). The germline V gene encodes CDR1 SGHAT and CDR2 FQDESV (reference sequence). With 6 bases removed from V and 5 bases from J, the gap between germline ends came to 16 bases. The CDR3 totals 14 residues. The CDR3 DNA is TGTGCCAGCAGTCGGCGGGCGGGGGCGGAGACCCAGTACTTC. The encoded protein is CASSRRAGAETQYF.

This clone was detected only once. Germline and junction disagree at one end, which may indicate a read error. The V call is TRBV7-9, the J call TRBJ1-2; D might be TRBD1 (5 bases). The germline gives CDR1 SEHNR, CDR2 FQNEAQ (reference sequence). This CDR3 comprises 13 residues. The CDR3 nucleotides are TGTTCCAGCAGCTTAGGACACCTCTATGGCTACACCTTC. Its translation is CSSSLGHLYGYTF.

As DNA, the CDR3 is TGTGCTAGTGGTTTGCCCGCTAGCGGGGGAGACTACGAGCAGTACTTC. This translates into CASGLPASGGDYEQYF. V is TRBV12-5 and J is TRBJ2-7; 10 positions match TRBD2. The ends lost 2 bases at V and 3 bases at J; junction bases unmatched: 7. This CDR3 contains 16 residues. Per the germline V gene, CDR1 is LGHNT and CDR2 is FRNRAP.